The rows below give T cell receptor beta chains drawn from one sample of a study of blood T cell repertoires in COVID-19. Some clones are missing from TCRdb's copy, which holds only in-frame ones; the method was immunoSEQ multiplex PCR. The sample consists of some 460,000 clones, 87% of them appearing once. Source material: PBMCs or T cells enriched from blood (not recorded which). The receptors were sampled from a woman aged 18-30 years who had recovered from COVID-19. CDR3s include the opening cysteine and the closing phenylalanine or tryptophan. A D gene is named only where the DNA matches it firmly. Part of the rows lack a size; the others show once, few, many or a class for expanded clones.

>-|TRBJ1-2|TRBV5-5|-
TGTGCCAGCAGCTTGTGGGGGGGCAGCTATGGCTACACCTTC
CASSLWGGSYGYTF
>TRBD2|TRBJ2-7|TRBV7-2|-
TGTGCCAGCAGCTTACTAGCGGGGAACCTCTACGAGCAGTACTTC
CASSLLAGNLYEQYF
>TRBD1|TRBJ1-1|TRBV10-3|-
TGTGCCATCAGGTCAGGGGGAAACACTGAAGCTTTCTTT
CAIRSGGNTEAFF
>TRBD1|TRBJ1-3|TRBV28|few
TGTGCCAGCAGGGGGACAGGGACCGGAAACACCATATATTTT
CASRGTGTGNTIYF
>TRBD1|TRBJ2-7|TRBV7-2|-
TGTGCCAGCAGCCCCCAGACAGGGGCGTACGAGCAGTACTTC
CASSPQTGAYEQYF
>-|TRBJ1-2|TRBV9|-
TGTGCCAGCAGCGTAGGGGACTCGGACTATGGCTACACCTTC
CASSVGDSDYGYTF
>-|TRBJ2-2|TRBV4-2|-
TGTGCCAGCAGCCGGAACGTCAGGGGGAACACCGGGGAGCTGTTTTTT
CASSRNVRGNTGELFF
>TRBD2|TRBJ2-3|TRBV4-1|-
TGCGCCAGCAGCCAGGTAACAGCGGGGGGCACAGATACGCAGTATTTT
CASSQVTAGGTDTQYF
>TRBD1|TRBJ2-5|TRBV5-1|-
TGCGCCAGCAGCTTGGAAGCACAGGGGCCGCAGACCCAGTACTTC
CASSLEAQGPQTQYF
>TRBD2|TRBJ2-5|TRBV10-3|-
TGTGCCATCAGTGAGGGGGGGGAACAAGAGACCCAGTACTTC
CAISEGGEQETQYF
>TRBD1|TRBJ1-2|TRBV7-9|few
TGTGCCAGCAGCTTGACCGGGACAGGGAATGAAGGCTACACCTTC
CASSLTGTGNEGYTF
>-|TRBJ1-2|TRBV19|many
TGTGCCAGTAGTCCCTCCGAGGGGGATGGCTACACCTTC
CASSPSEGDGYTF
>-|TRBJ2-5|TRBV21-1|-
TGTGCCAGCAGCAAGACTAGCGGGGGACAAGAGACCCAGTACTTC
CASSKTSGGQETQYF
>-|TRBJ2-5|TRBV19|-
TGTGCCAGTAGTTCGTCCCGAGGGAAAGAGACCCAGTACTTC
CASSSSRGKETQYF
>TRBD2|TRBJ2-3|TRBV7-9|-
TGTGCCAGCAGCTTAGCTAGCGGGGGGGCGCGCGGAGATACGCAGTATTTT
CASSLASGGARGDTQYF
>-|TRBJ2-5|TRBV21-1|-
TGTGCCAGCAGGGCAGGGGTGATGAAGACCCAGTACTTC
CASRAGVMKTQYF
>-|TRBJ2-2|TRBV3-1/TRBV3-2|-
TGTGCCAGCAGTTCAACCGGGGAGCTGTTTTTT
CASSSTGELFF
>TRBD1|TRBJ2-3|TRBV6-5|-
TGTGCCAGCAGTCAACTAGGGCAGGGGGCAGATACGCAGTATTTT
CASSQLGQGADTQYF
>-|TRBJ2-3|TRBV4-2|-
TGTGCCAGCAGCCAAGATGGGGAGATCACAGATACGCAGTATTTT
CASSQDGEITDTQYF
>-|TRBJ2-1|TRBV4-1|-
TGCGCCAGCAGCCAAGTCGGGGGGCCGAGCCCTTACAATGAGCAGTTCTTC
CASSQVGGPSPYNEQFF
>TRBD1|TRBJ2-1|TRBV15|-
TGTGCCACCCAAACTGACAGGGGCCATGAGCAGTTCTTC
CATQTDRGHEQFF
>-|TRBJ2-7|TRBV3-1/TRBV3-2|-
TGTGCCAGCAGCTTAGGACAAGGAGCCTACGAGCAGTACTTC
CASSLGQGAYEQYF
>-|TRBJ2-2|TRBV10-3|-
TGTGCCATCAGGAGGTCCCGGACAGAGAACACCGGGGAGCTGTTTTTT
CAIRRSRTENTGELFF
>-|TRBJ1-4|TRBV2|-
TGTGCCAGCAGTGAAGCGCTTCTATCAGCGGAGGAACTGTTTTTT
CASSEALLSAEELFF
>TRBD1|TRBJ1-2|TRBV10-3|-
TGTGCCATCAGTCGACAGGGGACGGAAAACTATGGCTACACCTTC
CAISRQGTENYGYTF
>-|TRBJ2-3|TRBV7-8|-
TGTGCCAGCAGTATTAGCACAGATACGCAGTATTTT
CASSISTDTQYF
>-|TRBJ2-2|TRBV4-2|once
TGTGCCAGCAGCCCAACCGTCGCGGGGAACACCGGGGAGCTGTTTTTT
CASSPTVAGNTGELFF
>-|TRBJ1-1|TRBV6-4|-
TGTGCCAGCAGTGACACAAACAGGGTTTCTGAAGCTTTCTTT
CASSDTNRVSEAFF
>TRBD2|TRBJ2-3|TRBV11-2|-
TGTGCCAGCAGCCCTACGCGGGGGGCCACAGATACGCAGTATTTT
CASSPTRGATDTQYF
>-|TRBJ2-2|TRBV15|-
TGTGCCACCAGCAGCCTCCAACTTAAGTCCAGGGGCGGGGAGCTGTTTTTT
CATSSLQLKSRGGELFF
>-|TRBJ2-7|TRBV10-3|once
TGTGCCATCACCGGTTTAGAGCAGTACTTC
CAITGLEQYF
>TRBD1|TRBJ1-3|TRBV7-9|few
TGTGCCAGCAGCTTCCGGGACAGAGACTCTGGAAACACCATATATTTT
CASSFRDRDSGNTIYF
>TRBD1|TRBJ2-3|TRBV5-1|-
TGCGCCAGCAGTAGGTTTGGAGACAGGGACACAGATACGCAGTATTTT
CASSRFGDRDTDTQYF